These 14 T cell receptor beta chains were all obtained from the same sample, sequenced in a study of spatial heterogeneity in lung cancer. Time point in this sample: blood at routine non-recurrence follow-up after resection. One entry per CDR3 protein, called by TCRdb with MiXCR from the 5' RACE reads. The sample includes some 41,000 distinct CDR3 sequences, under 25% of them seen just once. The sample here was PBMCs, taken at follow-up. These receptors came from a female donor with early-stage non-small cell lung cancer.

V usage is TRBV15 and J usage is TRBJ2-1, with TRBD2 identical over 11 bases. The CDR3 runs to 18 residues. Trimming at V came to 0 bases and at J to 15 bases, leaving 19 bases not matched to a gene. Germline V CDR1 and CDR2: LNHNV, YYDKDF (reference sequence). As DNA, the CDR3 is TGTGCCACCAGCAGAGATTTGGTCAGTAGCGGGAGGGGCTTCGGAGGGTTCTTC. It is translated as CATSRDLVSSGRGFGGFF.

In its sample, this clonotype was seen many times. The chain has TRBV3-1 and TRBJ2-1; D gene ambiguous. The V gene lost 0 bases and the J gene lost 0 bases, with 6 bases spanning the gap. CDR3 length equals 15 residues. The germline CDR1 and CDR2 sequences are LGHDT and YNNKEL (reference sequence). CDR3 sequence (DNA): TGTGCCAGCAGCCAAGACGCGAGCTCCTACAATGAGCAGTTCTTC. Its translation: CASSQDASSYNEQFF.

The chain uses TRBV28 and TRBJ2-5; 7 bases align to TRBD2. The ends lost 7 bases at V and 2 bases at J; junction bases unmatched: 4. CDR1 MDHEN and CDR2 SYDVKM come from the germline V gene. This CDR3 has 13 residues. CDR3 in amino acids: CASIGGGQETQYF. CDR3 DNA: TGTGCCAGCATTGGGGGGGGGCAAGAGACCCAGTACTTC.

In this sample, this clonotype turned up many times. The chain couples TRBV7-8 to TRBJ2-3; perhaps D is TRBD1 or TRBD2 (5 bases each). Between the trimmed V and J ends, which lost 0 bases and 6 bases, there was a span of 13 bases. The CDR3 has 15 residues. CDR1 and CDR2 from the germline V gene are SGHVS and FQNEAQ. The CDR3 loop is CASSLALGTGDTQYF. DNA of the CDR3: TGTGCCAGCAGCTTAGCGCTGGGGACCGGCGATACGCAGTATTTT. The whole variable domain, filled in from reference TRBV7-8 and TRBJ2-3, reads GAGVSQSPRYKVAKRGQDVALRCDPISGHVSLFWYQQALGQGPEFLTYFQNEAQLDKSGLPSDRFFAERPEGSVSTLKIQRTQQEDSAVYLCASSLALGTGDTQYFGPGTRLTVL.

This chain joins TRBV19 and TRBJ1-1, with D perhaps TRBD1 (6 bases). The CDR3 consists of 15 residues. Germline loops: CDR1 LNHDA, CDR2 SQIVND (reference sequence). V gave up 6 bases and J gave up 1 base, with 15 bases separating them. Written as DNA, the CDR3 is TGTGCCAGTAGCCCACAGGGACGCCCGAACACTGAAGCTTTCTTT. Residues: CASSPQGRPNTEAFF.

The chain recombines TRBV6-5 with TRBJ2-7; weak D call: TRBD2 (6 bases). This CDR3 contains 16 residues. Germline values: CDR1 MNHEY, CDR2 SVGAGI. The V end lost 2 bases, the J end lost 3 bases, and 17 bases lay between the germline ends. CDR3 protein: CASSYSVGLENYEQYF. In nucleotides, the CDR3 is TGTGCCAGCAGTTACAGCGTGGGACTGGAGAACTACGAGCAGTACTTC.

The table lists this clonotype with a few counts. This chain connects TRBV27 to TRBJ2-7, with D unclear. V was clipped by 5 bases and J by 3 bases, with 20 bases between them. CDR3 length: 16 residues. From germline, CDR1 is MNHEY and CDR2 SMNVEV (reference sequence). Written as DNA, the CDR3 is TGTGCCAGCAGTCGGTCTTTAGGGAATTATGACTACGAGCAGTACTTC. Translating gives CASSRSLGNYDYEQYF.

The chain recombines TRBV20-1 with TRBJ1-1; a possible D gene is TRBD1 (5 bases). Trimming removed 5 bases at V and 11 bases at J, with 18 bases between. The V gene's germline CDR1 is DFQATT and CDR2 SNEGSKA (reference sequence). This CDR3 contains 12 residues. In nucleotides, the CDR3 is TGCAGTGCTGTAATAGGGGTAGGGTCGGCTTTCTTT. Residues: CSAVIGVGSAFF.

The sample holds a few counts of this clonotype. The rearrangement uses TRBV10-2 and TRBJ2-7; TRBD1 agrees at 10 bases. Germline V gene lookup returns CDR1 WSHSY and CDR2 SAAADI. Trimming removed 7 bases from V and 4 bases from J; junction bases left unmatched: 7. This CDR3 is built from 14 residues. The CDR3 spells CASKPRDRGYEQYF. The DNA of the CDR3 is TGCGCCAGCAAACCCCGGGACAGGGGTTACGAGCAGTACTTC.

This clonotype has just one count. CDR3 coding DNA: TGCGCCAGCAGGTTAGACAGCAATGAGCAGTTCTTC. Amino acid sequence: CASRLDSNEQFF. This chain links TRBV5-1 with TRBJ2-1, with D tentatively TRBD1 (5 bases). Trimming took off 5 bases at V and 6 bases at J, with 9 bases between the two ends. The CDR3 sequence is 12 residues long. Germline V lookup: CDR1 SGHRS, CDR2 YFSETQ.

The V gene is TRBV12-3 or TRBV12-4, the J gene TRBJ2-1; possibly TRBD1 for D (7 bases). Trimming removed 8 bases from V and 7 bases from J, with 18 bases in between. The CDR3 sequence is 14 residues long. As DNA, the CDR3 is TGTGCCAGCGACAAACGCGCAGGGGGGAATGAGCAGTTCTTC. It translates to CASDKRAGGNEQFF.

V gene TRBV3-1 combines with J gene TRBJ2-1; D assignment may be TRBD1 or TRBD2 (5 bases each). Between the trimmed V and J ends, which lost 3 bases and 9 bases, there was a span of 15 bases. This CDR3 has 14 amino acids. Germline V CDR1 and CDR2: LGHDT, YNNKEL (reference sequence). CDR3 DNA: TGTGCCAGCAGCCATAGCCGGGACCTGGGTGAGCAGTTCTTC. This codes for CASSHSRDLGEQFF.

The chain combines TRBV7-6 with TRBJ1-1, with D tentatively TRBD1 (6 bases). Trimming left V 4 bases short and J 11 bases short, with 17 bases between. CDR3 length equals 13 residues. Germline V lookup: CDR1 SGHVS, CDR2 FNYEAQ. The DNA of the CDR3 is TGTGCCAGCAGCTCTCAAACAGGGCTAGAGGCTTTCTTT. Its translation is CASSSQTGLEAFF.

The J gene is TRBJ2-7, the V gene TRBV5-4; no clear D gene. This CDR3 has 15 amino acids. CDR1 and CDR2 from the germline V gene are SGHNT and YYREEE (reference sequence). Trimming left V 0 bases short and J 0 bases short, with 10 bases between. The CDR3 loop reads CASSLEPASSYEQYF. CDR3 coding DNA: TGTGCCAGCAGCTTGGAGCCGGCGAGCTCCTACGAGCAGTACTTC.